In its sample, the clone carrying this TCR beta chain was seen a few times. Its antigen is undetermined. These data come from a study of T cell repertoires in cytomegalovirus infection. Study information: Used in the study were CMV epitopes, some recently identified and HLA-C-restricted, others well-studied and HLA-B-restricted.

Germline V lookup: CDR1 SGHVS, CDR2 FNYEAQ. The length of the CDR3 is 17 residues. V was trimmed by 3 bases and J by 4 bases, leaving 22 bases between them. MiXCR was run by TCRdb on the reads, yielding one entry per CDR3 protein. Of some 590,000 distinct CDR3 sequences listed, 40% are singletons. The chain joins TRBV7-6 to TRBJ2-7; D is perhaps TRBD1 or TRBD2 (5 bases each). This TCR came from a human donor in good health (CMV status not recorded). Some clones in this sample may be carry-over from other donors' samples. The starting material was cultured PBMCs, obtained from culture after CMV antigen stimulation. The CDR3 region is CASSFSTGWGSGYEQYF. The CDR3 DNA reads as TGTGCCAGCAGCTTCTCCACTGGGTGGGGGAGTGGTTACGAGCAGTACTTC.